A selection of T cell receptor beta chains follows, all from one sample in a study of cytomegalovirus exposure and HLA in healthy donors. Libraries were prepared by immunoSEQ multiplex PCR; TCRdb keeps only in-frame clonotypes and omits some of them. The sample includes about 62,000 clones, 75% of them seen just once. The sequenced sample consisted of PBMCs. These receptors were taken from a man aged 60-69 years in good health and CMV-seropositive. CDR3s include the opening cysteine and the closing phenylalanine or tryptophan. A D gene is named only where the DNA matches it firmly. A clone size is listed for some rows: how often the clone was seen (once, few, many), or a class if it is expanded.

-	TRBD1	TRBV6-5	TRBJ2-7	CASRIGQGAHEQYF	TGTGCCAGCAGAATCGGACAGGGGGCCCACGAGCAGTACTTC
-	TRBD1	TRBV19	TRBJ1-2	CASTRDREDRGGYTF	TGTGCCAGTACACGGGACAGGGAGGATCGGGGCGGCTACACCTTC
-	TRBD2	TRBV11-3	TRBJ2-5	CASNFGTSGQGTQYF	TGTGCCAGCAACTTCGGGACTAGCGGCCAAGGGACCCAGTACTTC
-	-	TRBV7-9	TRBJ1-1	CASSLPGGNTEAFF	TGTGCCAGCAGCTTACCGGGGGGGAACACTGAAGCTTTCTTT
-	TRBD1	TRBV18	TRBJ2-7	CASSPWDRFTYEQYF	TGTGCCAGCTCACCGTGGGACAGGTTTACCTACGAGCAGTACTTC
-	TRBD1	TRBV28	TRBJ2-7	CASRDRRSSYEQYF	TGTGCCAGCCGGGACAGACGGAGTTCCTACGAGCAGTACTTC
-	TRBD1	TRBV5-1	TRBJ2-1	CASLGQGAYNEQFF	TGCGCCAGCTTAGGACAGGGGGCCTACAATGAGCAGTTCTTC
-	TRBD2	TRBV19	TRBJ2-3	CASSGAGTSGVDTQYF	TGTGCCAGTAGTGGCGCCGGGACTAGCGGGGTCGATACGCAGTATTTT
-	-	TRBV7-9	TRBJ1-3	CASSSPRDSGNTIYF	TGTGCCAGCAGCTCCCCCAGGGACTCTGGAAACACCATATATTTT
-	-	TRBV6-1	TRBJ2-3	CASSLQGSTDTQYF	TGTGCCAGCAGTTTACAGGGCAGCACAGATACGCAGTATTTT
-	-	TRBV27	TRBJ2-1	CASSLSSGSYNEQFF	TGTGCCAGCAGTTTATCTAGCGGATCTTACAATGAGCAGTTCTTC
once	-	TRBV7-9	TRBJ1-2	CASSRTAEGYGYTF	TGTGCCAGCAGCCGGACAGCTGAGGGCTATGGCTACACCTTC
-	-	TRBV7-9	TRBJ2-5	CASSFVTVYQETQYF	TGTGCCAGCAGCTTCGTAACGGTGTACCAAGAGACCCAGTACTTC
-	-	TRBV7-8	TRBJ1-2	CASSLGLREKQGSYTF	TGTGCCAGCAGCTTAGGCCTCAGGGAGAAGCAGGGGAGCTACACCTTC
once	TRBD1	TRBV29-1	TRBJ2-5	CSFPGTGDQETQYF	TGCAGCTTCCCCGGGACAGGGGATCAAGAGACCCAGTACTTC
-	-	TRBV5-1	TRBJ1-5	CASSLEPGAYQPQHF	TGCGCCAGCAGCTTGGAGCCAGGGGCTTATCAGCCCCAGCATTTT
few	TRBD1	TRBV6-5	TRBJ1-1	CASSKEGGREAFF	TGTGCCAGCAGCAAGGAAGGGGGCCGTGAAGCTTTCTTT
few	TRBD1	TRBV7-8	TRBJ2-1	CASSLGQGGYNEQFF	TGTGCCAGCAGCCTAGGACAGGGGGGCTACAATGAGCAGTTCTTC
-	TRBD1	TRBV5-6	TRBJ1-1	CASSRRDRGLTEAFF	TGTGCCAGCAGCCGGAGGGACAGGGGGCTTACTGAAGCTTTCTTT
-	TRBD2	TRBV4-1	TRBJ2-5	CASSQGTSDETQYF	TGCGCCAGCAGCCAAGGGACTAGCGACGAGACCCAGTACTTC
once	-	TRBV29-1	TRBJ1-3	CSVESIGNTIYF	TGCAGCGTTGAATCAATCGGAAACACCATATATTTT
-	TRBD1	TRBV6-4	TRBJ1-6	CASSVDRDSPLHF	TGTGCCAGCAGTGTCGACAGGGATTCACCCCTCCACTTT
-	TRBD1	TRBV7-8	TRBJ1-5	CASTVTGGSNQPQHF	TGTGCCAGCACCGTAACAGGGGGTTCCAATCAGCCCCAGCATTTT
-	TRBD1	TRBV4-2	TRBJ1-2	CASSLGGQNYGYTF	TGTGCCAGCAGCCTAGGGGGACAGAACTATGGCTACACCTTC
few	-	TRBV5-8	TRBJ2-1	CASSLSQYNEQFF	TGTGCCAGCAGCTTGTCTCAGTACAATGAGCAGTTCTTC
-	TRBD1	TRBV6-6	TRBJ2-2	CASSPTGGAGAGELFF	TGTGCCAGCAGTCCCACAGGGGGCGCTGGGGCCGGGGAGCTGTTTTTT
-	TRBD2	TRBV5-1	TRBJ2-2	CASSLGLAGSTGELFF	TGCGCCAGCAGCTTGGGACTAGCGGGGAGTACCGGGGAGCTGTTTTTT
-	-	TRBV11-3	TRBJ2-1	CASSSLATEQFF	TGTGCCAGCAGCTCGCTAGCGACTGAGCAGTTCTTC
-	TRBD1	TRBV11-1	TRBJ1-6	CASSPKRQGEVSPLHF	TGTGCCAGCAGCCCGAAGAGACAGGGAGAGGTCTCACCCCTCCACTTT
-	-	TRBV27	TRBJ2-5	CASSLAKYQETQYF	TGTGCCAGCAGTTTAGCGAAGTACCAAGAGACCCAGTACTTC
-	-	TRBV6-6	TRBJ1-3	CASTGGVSGNTIYF	TGTGCCAGCACCGGAGGGGTCTCTGGAAACACCATATATTTT
-	-	TRBV7-9	TRBJ2-7	CASREEGQPLREQYF	TGTGCCAGCAGGGAGGAGGGGCAGCCTTTACGGGAGCAGTACTTC
few	-	TRBV6-1	TRBJ1-1	CASSGERRVRVGNTEAFF	TGTGCCAGCAGTGGTGAAAGGAGGGTTCGGGTCGGGAACACTGAAGCTTTCTTT
few	TRBD2	TRBV5-3	TRBJ2-7	CARSLAGRAGKNYEQYF	TGTGCCAGAAGCTTGGCCGGGAGGGCCGGAAAGAACTACGAGCAGTACTTC
-	TRBD1	TRBV11-2	TRBJ1-1	CASSPGQGARTEAFF	TGTGCCAGCAGCCCGGGACAGGGGGCCCGCACGGAAGCTTTCTTT
-	-	TRBV5-1	TRBJ2-2	CASSLYAGMNTGELFF	TGCGCCAGCAGCTTGTACGCAGGGATGAACACCGGGGAGCTGTTTTTT
once	-	TRBV5-4	TRBJ1-1	CASSLGVEDTEAFF	TGTGCCAGCAGCTTGGGGGTAGAGGACACTGAAGCTTTCTTT
-	-	TRBV9	TRBJ1-1	CASSVGQDTEAFF	TGTGCCAGCAGCGTAGGACAGGACACTGAAGCTTTCTTT
once	-	TRBV5-1	TRBJ1-4	CASSLGQNEKLFF	TGCGCCAGCAGCTTGGGACAGAATGAAAAACTGTTTTTT
-	-	TRBV27	TRBJ2-5	CASSEGGAGISETQYF	TGTGCCAGCAGTGAGGGCGGCGCGGGAATTTCGGAGACCCAGTACTTC
-	-	TRBV9	TRBJ2-7	CASSPRQSSYEQYF	TGTGCCAGCAGCCCCCGACAGAGCTCCTACGAGCAGTACTTC
-	-	TRBV27	TRBJ2-1	CASIQWGGRNEQFF	TGTGCCAGCATCCAATGGGGGGGGCGCAATGAGCAGTTCTTC
few	TRBD1	TRBV6-1	TRBJ2-1	CASGPGQAVNEQFF	TGTGCCAGCGGGCCGGGACAGGCGGTGAATGAGCAGTTCTTC
once	TRBD1	TRBV7-9	TRBJ1-2	CASSLGDRGYGYTF	TGTGCCAGCAGCTTAGGGGACAGGGGCTATGGCTACACCTTC
-	-	TRBV7-9	TRBJ2-7	CASSFQDSYEQYF	TGTGCCAGCAGCTTCCAGGACAGCTACGAGCAGTACTTC
-	TRBD2	TRBV13	TRBJ2-1	CASSLVIGGNNEQFF	TGTGCCAGCAGCTTAGTGATCGGGGGGAACAATGAGCAGTTCTTC